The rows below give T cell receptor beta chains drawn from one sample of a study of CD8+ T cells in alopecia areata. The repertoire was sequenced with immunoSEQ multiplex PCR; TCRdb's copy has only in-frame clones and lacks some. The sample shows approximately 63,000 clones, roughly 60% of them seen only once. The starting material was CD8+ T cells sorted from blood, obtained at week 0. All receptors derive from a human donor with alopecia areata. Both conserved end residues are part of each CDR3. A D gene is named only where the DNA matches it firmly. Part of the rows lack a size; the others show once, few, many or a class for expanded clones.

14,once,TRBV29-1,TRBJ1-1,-,TGCAGCGCCGCGAGCATGGGACATCCGACTGAAGCTTTCTTT,CSAASMGHPTEAFF
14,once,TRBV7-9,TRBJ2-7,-,TGTGCCAGCAGCTTAGGAGCAGGGGCCTACGAGCAGTACTTC,CASSLGAGAYEQYF
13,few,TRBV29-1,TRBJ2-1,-,TGCAGCGTTGAACTTAGCTCCTACAATGAGCAGTTCTTC,CSVELSSYNEQFF
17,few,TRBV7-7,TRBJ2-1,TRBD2,TGTGCCAGCAGCTTAAGTCCGGCTAGCGGGATCTACAATGAGCAGTTCTTC,CASSLSPASGIYNEQFF
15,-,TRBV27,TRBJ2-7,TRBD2,TGTGCCAGCAGTTTCAGACTAGCGGGAGCCAACGAGCAGTACTTC,CASSFRLAGANEQYF
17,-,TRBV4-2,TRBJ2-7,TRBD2,TGTGCCAGCAGCCAGGGGGGGGACCTATCGGCACCCTACGAGCAGTACTTC,CASSQGGDLSAPYEQYF
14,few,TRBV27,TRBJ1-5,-,TGTGCCAGCAGTTTATTTCCAGGGCGGCAGCCCCAGCATTTT,CASSLFPGRQPQHF
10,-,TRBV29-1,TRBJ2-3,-,TGCAGCTTTGGGGGAGATACGCAGTATTTT,CSFGGDTQYF
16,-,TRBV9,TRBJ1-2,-,TGTGCCAGCAGCGCACCCCACGGGGCGCACAACTATGGCTACACCTTC,CASSAPHGAHNYGYTF
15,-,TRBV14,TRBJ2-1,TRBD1,TGTGCCAGCAGCCTTAGACAGGGGGCGTTCCATGAGCAGTTCTTC,CASSLRQGAFHEQFF
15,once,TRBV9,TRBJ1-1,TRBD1,TGTGCCAGCAGCCCCCTGGGGGCCACAGGGGTCGAAGCTTTCTTT,CASSPLGATGVEAFF
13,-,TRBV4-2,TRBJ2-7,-,TGTGCCAGCAGCCCTCCGTCGATTTACGAGCAGTACTTC,CASSPPSIYEQYF
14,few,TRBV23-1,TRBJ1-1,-,TGCGCCAGCAGTCACGGGAGGAGGATGACTGAAGCTTTCTTT,CASSHGRRMTEAFF
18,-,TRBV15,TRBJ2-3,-,TGTGCCACCAGCAGAGAACCCGTGCTAGCAGCTAGCACAGATACGCAGTATTTT,CATSREPVLAASTDTQYF
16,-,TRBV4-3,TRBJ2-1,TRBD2,TGCGCCAGCAGCCAAGGAGCAGCGGGAGGGGGGTTTGGGCAGTTCTTC,CASSQGAAGGGFGQFF
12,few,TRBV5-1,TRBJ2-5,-,TGCGCCAGCAGCTTGGCCCGGGAGACCCAGTACTTC,CASSLARETQYF
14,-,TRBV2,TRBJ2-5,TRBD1,TGTGCCACAGTGACAGGGGTCGCGAGAGAGACCCAGTACTTC,CATVTGVARETQYF
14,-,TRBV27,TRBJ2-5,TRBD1,TGTGCCAGCAGTCACAGGGGGTACCAAGAGACCCAGTACTTC,CASSHRGYQETQYF
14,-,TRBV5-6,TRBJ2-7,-,TGTGCCAGCAGCTTGGCGGGGGCGTCCTACGAGCAGTACTTC,CASSLAGASYEQYF
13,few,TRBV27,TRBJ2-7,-,TGTGCCAGCAGTTTTGGGAGGTCCTACGAGCAGTACTTC,CASSFGRSYEQYF
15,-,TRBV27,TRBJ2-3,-,TGTGCCAGCAGTTTGCGGCTCACTAGCACAGATACGCAGTATTTT,CASSLRLTSTDTQYF
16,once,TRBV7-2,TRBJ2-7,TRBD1,TGTGCCAGCACCCCGTCGAGCAGGGGGTTTAACTACGAGCAGTACTTC,CASTPSSRGFNYEQYF
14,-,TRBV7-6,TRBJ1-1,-,TGTGCCATCTCCCCCGGGGGGGGGAACACTGAAGCTTTCTTT,CAISPGGGNTEAFF
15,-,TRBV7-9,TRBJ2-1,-,TGTGCCAGCAGCCCTTTGAGGGGGGGCCATCGAGAGCAGTTCTTC,CASSPLRGGHREQFF
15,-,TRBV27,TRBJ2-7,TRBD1,TGTGCCAGCAGTTTATCACAGGGGATCGTTTACGAGCAGTACTTC,CASSLSQGIVYEQYF
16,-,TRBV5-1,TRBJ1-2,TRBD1,TGCGCCAGCAGCCCCGACTCGACAGGGAAGGACTATGGCTACACCTTC,CASSPDSTGKDYGYTF
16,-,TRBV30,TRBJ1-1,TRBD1,TGTGCCTGGACTCCCCGACAGGGGTTCGGGAACACTGAAGCTTTCTTT,CAWTPRQGFGNTEAFF
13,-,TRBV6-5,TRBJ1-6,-,TGTGCCAGCAGCCGGGACGGGGATTCACCCCTCCACTTT,CASSRDGDSPLHF
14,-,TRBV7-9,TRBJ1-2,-,TGTGCCAGCACCGCTCCGGGAGTCCCCTATGGCTACACCTTC,CASTAPGVPYGYTF
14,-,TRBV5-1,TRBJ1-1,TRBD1,TGCGCCAGCACCTCGGGACAGGGCTTCACTGAAGCTTTCTTT,CASTSGQGFTEAFF
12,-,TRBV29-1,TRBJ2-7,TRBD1,TGCAGCGTGAGGGGGCCAAGCTACGAGCAGTACTTC,CSVRGPSYEQYF
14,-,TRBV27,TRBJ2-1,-,TGTGCCAGCAGTCCAAATCCAGGATACAATGAGCAGTTCTTC,CASSPNPGYNEQFF
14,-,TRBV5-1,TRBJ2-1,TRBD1,TGCGCCAGCAGCACTACGGACAGGGGCGATGAGCAGTTCTTC,CASSTTDRGDEQFF
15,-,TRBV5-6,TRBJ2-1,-,TGTGCCAGCAGCTTAGCGGTAAGCTCCTACAATGAGCAGTTCTTC,CASSLAVSSYNEQFF
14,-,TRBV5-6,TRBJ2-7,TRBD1,TGTGCCAGCAGCTTGGGACAGGGTTTCTACGAGCAGTACTTC,CASSLGQGFYEQYF
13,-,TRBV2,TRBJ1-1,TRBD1,TGTGCCAGTAGACAGGGGTCTTACACTGAAGCTTTCTTT,CASRQGSYTEAFF
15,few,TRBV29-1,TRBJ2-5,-,TGCAGCGTTGATCTGACGGCGGGTGATCAAGAGACCCAGTACTTC,CSVDLTAGDQETQYF
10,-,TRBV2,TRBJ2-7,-,TGTGCCAGCATGGGGAACGAGCAGTACTTC,CASMGNEQYF
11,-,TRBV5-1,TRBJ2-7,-,TGCGCCAGCAGCTCGGGGAGCGAGCAGTACTTC,CASSSGSEQYF
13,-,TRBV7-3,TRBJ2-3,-,TGTGCCAGCAGCTTAAATCCGACAGATACGCAGTATTTT,CASSLNPTDTQYF
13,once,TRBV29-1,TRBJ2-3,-,TGCAGCGTGCTTGGGCCTAGCACAGATACGCAGTATTTT,CSVLGPSTDTQYF
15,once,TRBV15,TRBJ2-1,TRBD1,TGTGCCACCAGCACAGGGGGCGCGTCCTACAATGAGCAGTTCTTC,CATSTGGASYNEQFF
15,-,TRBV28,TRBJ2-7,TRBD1,TGTGCCAGCAGTTTATCCCGGGACAGGGGTTACGAGCAGTACTTC,CASSLSRDRGYEQYF
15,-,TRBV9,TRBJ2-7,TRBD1,TGTGCCAGCAGCTCAGGGACAGGGGGGGCCTACGAGCAGTACTTC,CASSSGTGGAYEQYF
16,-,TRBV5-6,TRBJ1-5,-,TGTGCCAGCAGCTTTTCAGGGGCAGGAGGCAATCAGCCCCAGCATTTT,CASSFSGAGGNQPQHF
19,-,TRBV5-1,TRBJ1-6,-,TGCGCCAGCAGCTTGCCCCCCGAAGGGGTTAGCTCCTATAATTCACCCCTCCACTTT,CASSLPPEGVSSYNSPLHF
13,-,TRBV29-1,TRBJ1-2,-,TGCAGCGTTGTTCGGGAGACGGACTATGGCTACACCTTC,CSVVRETDYGYTF
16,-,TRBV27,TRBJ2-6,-,TGTGCCAGCAGTGCGGTGCTAGGGAGAGGGGCCAACGTCCTGACTTTC,CASSAVLGRGANVLTF
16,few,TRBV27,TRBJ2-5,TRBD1,TGTGCCAGCAGAGGGGGAACACAGGGGTACCAAGAGACCCAGTACTTC,CASRGGTQGYQETQYF
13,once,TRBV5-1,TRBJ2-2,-,TGCGCCAGCAGCTTGGGGGACACCGGGGAGCTGTTTTTT,CASSLGDTGELFF
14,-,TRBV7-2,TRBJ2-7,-,TGTGCCAGCAGCTTTCCCGGCCGGATCTACGAGCAGTACTTC,CASSFPGRIYEQYF
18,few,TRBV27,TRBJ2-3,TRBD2,TGTGCCAGCAGTTATGTGGGACTAGCGGGGGCTAGCACAGATACGCAGTATTTT,CASSYVGLAGASTDTQYF
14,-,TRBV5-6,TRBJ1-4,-,TGTGCCAGCAGCTCGGACAGATTTATGGAAAAACTGTTTTTT,CASSSDRFMEKLFF
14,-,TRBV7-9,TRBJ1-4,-,TGTGCCAGCAGCTTAGGATCGACGGAGGAAAAACTGTTTTTT,CASSLGSTEEKLFF
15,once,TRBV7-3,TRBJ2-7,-,TGTGCCAGCAGCTCATCGGCGGGACTCCTCTACGAGCAGTACTTC,CASSSSAGLLYEQYF
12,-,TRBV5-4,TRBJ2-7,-,TGTGCCAGCAGCTATAGCTCCTACGAGCAGTACTTC,CASSYSSYEQYF
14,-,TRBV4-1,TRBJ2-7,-,TGCGCCAGCAGCCACACGGACACCTCCTACGAGCAGTACTTC,CASSHTDTSYEQYF
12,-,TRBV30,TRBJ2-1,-,TGTGCCTGGACTACCGCGGACAATGAGCAGTTCTTC,CAWTTADNEQFF